This T cell receptor (beta chain) is drawn from a study of CD8+ T cells in alopecia areata (dated by TCRdb to the late 2010s). About the investigation overall: Treated patients were enrolled in an open-label pilot trial of oral tofacitinib, 5 to 10 mg twice daily, for moderate-to-severe alopecia areata. Tofacitinib was administered for 6 to 18 months, and 6 months of follow-up off drug were then conducted to assess delayed response and recurrence. In treated patients, disease severity was measured using the SALT score, which gives the percentage of scalp surface area affected. The study used high-throughput TCRbeta sequencing to examine T cell clonal expansion in alopecia areata, in both the C3H/HeJ mouse model and human patients. On the human side, TCRbeta sequencing was run on scalp tissue and on sorted CD4+ and CD8+ peripheral blood T cells from healthy controls and from alopecia areata patients with either patchy or totalis/universalis disease. Tofacitinib-treated patients had biopsies at baseline and at 4 and 24 weeks of treatment, with a later scalp biopsy in several patients. Clonality in the scalp was compared among normal scalp (n=4), patchy alopecia areata scalp (n=8), and alopecia totalis/universalis scalp (n=8). RNA was obtained with the PAXgene miRNA kit for fixed scalp, the miRNeasy kit for PBMCs, and the RNeasy kit for mouse skin. Amplification of TCRbeta CDR3 regions was done by immunoSEQ multiplex PCR using 35 Vbeta forward primers and 13 Jbeta reverse primers.

CDR3 length: 14 amino acids, cysteine to phenylalanine. Only the CDR3 portion is preserved as DNA: 42 bases, with reading frame beginning at the first base. V and J are truncated by 7 bases and 4 bases respectively, leaving an intervening sequence of 17 bases. CDR1 and CDR2 are drawn from the germline V gene: SGHVS, FQNEAQ. Only a few counts were recorded for this clone. What antigen it recognizes has not been identified. Base qualities are not provided; no much larger clone lies one nucleotide away. Libraries were prepared through the immunoSEQ multiplex PCR assay. RNA was extracted from all samples and reverse transcribed into cDNA, which served as template for TCR sequencing. SuperScript III was used to make first-strand cDNA, primed with a 2:1 mix of oligo-dT and random hexamers. A synthetic immune receptor repertoire was used to gauge amplification bias, and whatever bias remained was removed computationally. Per the authors' processing: Raw reads were preprocessed to remove errors, and CDR3 was defined by IMGT conventions from the conserved cysteine to phenylalanine. Clonality was computed by normalizing Shannon entropy by log2 of the number of productive unique TCRs and subtracting the result from 1. Scalp TCRbeta sequences were cross-referenced with sorted blood CD4 and CD8 repertoires so that the CD4 or CD8 identity of scalp clones could be inferred. Entries here come from immuneACCESS through TCRdb and include only in-frame sequences with V and J called. Some clones fail to appear in such tables; in the studies checked, an unresolved V gene covers under half of the shortfall, and the cause of the remainder is unknown. The V and J calls and clone size come from that table; D and trimming were worked out from the DNA. The sample has fewer than 250,000 clones on record, approximately 40% of them singletons. Together, the top ten hold approximately 2.4% of the sample.

The full study reports these points: TCR sequences shared between patients were less clear than in mice, possibly partly because of HLA diversity in the patient population. Lesional scalp, especially in alopecia totalis/universalis, showed higher clonality and more expanded CD8+ clones than normal scalp, suggesting antigenic drive. Many expanded lesional clones persisted in scalp and blood during tofacitinib treatment, which may partly explain relapse after stopping treatment. Unlike mouse skin, where gammadelta T cells dominate, normal human skin contains resident alphabeta T cells that get sequenced too, which complicates analysis of the scalp TCR repertoire. Tofacitinib significantly decreased scalp clonality and the number of expanded CD8+ clones among the top 100 scalp clones. The treated cohort was small, with a single nonresponder, so links between baseline CD8+ expansion and response need larger studies.

Read against the paper, the sample's treatment or condition label means: oral pan-JAK inhibitor, 5-10 mg twice daily. Lesional scalp punch biopsies and peripheral blood were obtained from alopecia areata patients. PBMCs were separated by density centrifugation and stained for CD3, CD4 and CD8, after which CD4+ and CD8+ T cells were sorted on a FACSAria. The material was CD4+ T cells sorted from blood, obtained between weeks 36 and 40, from a patient treated with tofacitinib. The clonotype originates from a human donor with alopecia areata. Recombination connected TRBV7-8 to TRBJ2-7; the D gene is perhaps TRBD1, on 6 matching bases. The CDR3 amino acid sequence is: CASKLDRWSYEQYF. At the DNA level, the sequence is TGTGCCAGCAAGTTAGACAGGTGGAGTTACGAGCAGTACTTC.